These 22 T cell receptor beta chains originate from one sample sequenced in a study of molecular identifiers for immune sequencing clone quantification. From the PCR reads, TCRdb called clonotypes with MiXCR, one entry per CDR3 protein. In the table there are about 630,000 distinct CDR3 sequences, approximately 24% of which are singletons. Sequences were obtained from naive CD8+ T cells from blood, with Jurkat cell RNA spiked in. Specified subset: FACS-sorted CD8+CD4-CCR7+CD45RA+ naive T cells. Every receptor here comes from a human donor in good health. Some libraries in this study had Jurkat cell RNA spiked in.

The chain joins TRBV30 to TRBJ1-1; D ambiguous. The CDR3 runs 13 residues. The germline gives CDR1 GTSNPN, CDR2 SVGIG (reference sequence). Deletions cut 0 bases from V and 4 bases from J, with 9 bases between. DNA for the CDR3: TGTGCCTGGAGTGTCGTGAAGGGCACTGAAGCTTTCTTT. Its translation: CAWSVVKGTEAFF.

Ten or more counts support this clonotype. The rearrangement joins TRBV28 to TRBJ2-7; D gene ambiguous. CDR3 length equals 14 residues. CDR1 and CDR2 (germline): MDHEN, SYDVKM. V was trimmed by 2 bases and J by 1 base, leaving 9 bases between them. Here the CDR3 DNA reads TGTGCCAGCAGTTTAACCCCCGCGTCCTACGAGCAGTACTTC. This sequence encodes CASSLTPASYEQYF.

V is TRBV6-1 and J is TRBJ1-2; tentatively, D is TRBD1 (5 bases). V lost 5 bases and J lost 3, with 13 bases in between. Germline V CDR1 and CDR2: MNHNS, SASEGT. The CDR3 contains 14 residues. CDR3 nucleotide sequence: TGTGCCAGCAGTCTTCTGGGGGACTACTATGGCTACACCTTC. It translates to CASSLLGDYYGYTF.

The chain combines TRBV9 with TRBJ2-3, with 11 bases identical to TRBD2. CDR3 size: 16 residues. In germline, CDR1 is SGDLS, CDR2 YYNGEE. J lost 0 bases, V lost 3 bases, and 3 bases had no gene match. CDR3 nucleotide sequence: TGTGCCAGCAGCGCGGGACTAGCGGCTAGCACAGATACGCAGTATTTT. Its translation: CASSAGLAASTDTQYF.

This clonotype was counted between two and nine times. J is TRBJ2-5 and V is TRBV6-2 or TRBV6-3, with 7 nucleotides matching TRBD1. The CDR3 consists of 15 residues. CDR1 is MNHEY, CDR2 SVGEGT, per germline. J was trimmed by 5 bases and V by 6 bases; bases with no gene match: 12. The DNA of the CDR3 is TGTGCCAGCAGCTGGGGACAGTCGGAGACGGAGACCCAGTACTTC. Translation gives CASSWGQSETETQYF.

This clonotype has a count of ten or more. The chain has TRBV14 and TRBJ1-1, with D tentatively TRBD1 (6 bases). V shed 1 base and J shed 5 bases, with 20 bases lying between them. Germline V gene lookup returns CDR1 SGHDN and CDR2 FVKESK. The CDR3 is 17 amino acids. CDR3 DNA sequence: TGTGCCAGCAGCCAAGGGCCTCACTACGGGGGCTTTACTGAAGCTTTCTTT. Protein product: CASSQGPHYGGFTEAFF.

This clonotype was detected a few times. The rearrangement joins TRBV30 to TRBJ1-4, with TRBD1 as a possible D gene (5 bases). The V and J ends lost 7 bases and 5 bases respectively, with 14 bases between them. CDR3 length: 13 residues. Germline assignment: CDR1 GTSNPN and CDR2 SVGIG (reference sequence). Here the CDR3 DNA reads TGTGCCTACAGGAACCAAAACAATGAAAAACTGTTTTTT. Translating it yields CAYRNQNNEKLFF. Based on the CDR3 plus reference TRBV30 and TRBJ1-4, the full variable domain is SQTIHQWPATLVQPVGSPLSLECTVEGTSNPNLYWYRQAAGRGLQLLFYSVGIGQISSEVPQNLSASRPQDRQFILSSKKLLLSDSGFYLCAYRNQNNEKLFFGSGTQLSVL.

The chain combines TRBV13 with TRBJ2-7; no clear D. Germline V gene lookup returns CDR1 PRHDT and CDR2 FYEKMQ (reference sequence). The length of the CDR3 is 13 residues. Trimming cost V 1 base and J 5 bases, with 9 bases left between them. The CDR3, as DNA: TGTGCCAGCAGCTTAGACAGTATGGACGAGCAGTACTTC. Translation: CASSLDSMDEQYF.

The genes are TRBV12-3 or TRBV12-4 and TRBJ2-1; 11 bases match TRBD2. CDR3 length: 16 residues. V lost 6 bases and J lost 15; bases outside the gene matches: 19. In DNA, the CDR3 is TGTGCCAGCAGAGCAGGGACTAGCGGTCCTATAGGCCGGGGGTTCTTC. Protein sequence: CASRAGTSGPIGRGFF.

This clonotype showed up many times. The V gene is TRBV7-2, the J gene TRBJ1-1; 9 bases are a match to TRBD1. Per germline, CDR1 SGHTA and CDR2 FQGNSA. Trimming removed 4 bases from V and 3 bases from J; junction bases left unmatched: 6. The CDR3 length is 15 residues. CDR3 loop: CASSSLQGAYTEAFF. CDR3 coding DNA: TGTGCCAGCAGCTCCCTACAGGGGGCGTACACTGAAGCTTTCTTT.

The chain recombines TRBV29-1 with TRBJ2-1, with 10 bases matching TRBD2. Trimming took 6 bases from V and 7 from J; bases not matched to a gene: 6. The CDR3 spans 13 residues. Germline loops: CDR1 SQVTM, CDR2 ANQGSEA. The CDR3 sequence: CSVPAGGPNEQFF. The CDR3 coding sequence is TGCAGCGTCCCAGCGGGAGGGCCGAATGAGCAGTTCTTC.

This rearrangement joins TRBV5-3 to TRBJ2-1; 10 nucleotides line up with TRBD1. TRBV5-3 is identified as an open reading frame with a role that is uncertain. Losses at the gene ends were 3 bases for V and 6 bases for J; bases not matched to a gene: 6. The CDR3 sequence is 15 residues long. This chain's CDR3 is CARSWFRDRGNEQFF. CDR3 nucleotides: TGTGCCAGAAGCTGGTTCCGGGACAGGGGCAATGAGCAGTTCTTC.

Concerning this clonotype itself: Compared with germline, one end of the junction differs, possibly owing to a read error. V usage is TRBV3-1 and J usage is TRBJ2-3, with D possibly TRBD1 on 5 matching bases. The CDR3 is 14 amino acids. Germline V CDR1 and CDR2: LGHDT, YNNKEL (reference sequence). The CDR3 DNA sequence: TGTGCCAGCCGCCAAGCGTGGGGCCCCGATCCGCCGTATTTT. Encoded protein: CASRQAWGPDPPYF.

This clonotype was counted ten times or more. The J gene is TRBJ2-2, the V gene TRBV6-1; D is unresolved. CDR1 and CDR2 (germline): MNHNS, SASEGT. The CDR3 runs 13 residues. Trimming took 1 base from V and 1 from J, leaving 1 base between them. The CDR3 loop is CASSEGNTGELFF. The DNA of the CDR3 is TGTGCCAGCAGTGAAGGGAACACCGGGGAGCTGTTTTTT.

As concerns this clonotype: This is likely a read error, given that the CDR3 carries no conserved phenylalanine or tryptophan at its end. The rearrangement links TRBV19 to TRBJ2-3; D remains ambiguous. The V and J ends lost 2 bases and 4 bases respectively, with 7 bases between them. The CDR3 runs to 13 residues. Germline-derived CDR1 and CDR2 are LNHDA and SQIVND (reference sequence). CDR3 sequence: CASSILSSDTQYL. In DNA form, the CDR3 reads TGTGCCAGTAGTATACTAAGCTCAGATACGCAGTATCTT.

Many counts were recorded for this clonotype. The chain links TRBV7-2 to TRBJ2-3, with TRBD1 identical over 9 bases. This CDR3 has 16 residues. V gave up 6 bases and J gave up 3 bases; unmatched junction bases: 10. Germline loops: CDR1 SGHTA, CDR2 FQGNSA. CDR3 sequence reads: CASRNRGRVMTDTQYF. The CDR3 coding sequence is TGTGCCAGCAGGAACAGGGGGCGCGTTATGACAGATACGCAGTATTTT.

Regarding this clonotype: At one end the junction does not follow the germline gene, possibly because of a read error. The genes are TRBV5-6 and TRBJ2-7; D gene unclear. CDR1 is SGHDT and CDR2 is YYEEEE in the germline V gene. This CDR3 is 11 amino acids long. The chain's CDR3 is CVSSASYEQYF. In DNA form, the CDR3 reads TGTGTCAGCTCGGCTTCCTACGAGCAGTACTTC.

This clonotype came up many times. J is TRBJ2-3 and V is TRBV7-3; 9 nucleotides match TRBD2. Looked up from germline, CDR1 is SGHTA and CDR2 is FQGTGA. Trimming removed 5 bases from V and 4 bases from J; junction bases left unmatched: 7. This CDR3 has 15 amino acids. CDR3 coding DNA: TGTGCCAGCAGCCCCGGGACTAGCTACCCAGATACGCAGTATTTT. Encoded protein: CASSPGTSYPDTQYF.

The V and J genes are TRBV9 and TRBJ1-4; D call uncertain. This CDR3 contains 14 residues. Germline lookup yields CDR1 SGDLS and CDR2 YYNGEE. V lost 4 bases, J lost 10 bases, and 17 bases lay in between. This CDR3 reads CASSSYSAAGKLFF. As DNA, the CDR3 is TGTGCCAGCAGCTCCTACTCAGCCGCGGGAAAACTGTTTTTT.

V usage is TRBV28 and J usage is TRBJ2-3; TRBD1 agrees at 7 bases. The CDR3 sequence is 17 residues long. The V and J ends lost 2 bases and 2 bases, in that order; junction bases with no gene match: 10. The germline V gene has CDR1 MDHEN and CDR2 SYDVKM. CDR3 coding DNA: TGTGCCAGCAGTTTAGGGGGCAGGGGGTTGGACACAGATACGCAGTATTTT. As protein: CASSLGGRGLDTDTQYF.

V and J are TRBV12-3 or TRBV12-4 and TRBJ1-2; D is unresolved. The CDR3 length is 14 residues. The V gene lost 2 bases and the J gene lost 2 bases, with 9 bases spanning the gap. The CDR3 DNA follows: TGTGCCAGCAGTTTATCCTTAAAGAACTATGGCTACACCTTC. Residues: CASSLSLKNYGYTF.

This clonotype was picked up a small number of times. The V gene is TRBV28, the J gene TRBJ2-7, with 7 bases aligning to TRBD2. Germline trimming cut 5 bases from V and 3 bases from J; bases unmatched to any gene: 7. CDR1 MDHEN and CDR2 SYDVKM come from the germline V gene. The CDR3 is made up of 14 amino acids. This CDR3 reads CASSNSGTNYEQYF. CDR3 bases: TGTGCCAGCAGTAACTCCGGGACTAACTACGAGCAGTACTTC.